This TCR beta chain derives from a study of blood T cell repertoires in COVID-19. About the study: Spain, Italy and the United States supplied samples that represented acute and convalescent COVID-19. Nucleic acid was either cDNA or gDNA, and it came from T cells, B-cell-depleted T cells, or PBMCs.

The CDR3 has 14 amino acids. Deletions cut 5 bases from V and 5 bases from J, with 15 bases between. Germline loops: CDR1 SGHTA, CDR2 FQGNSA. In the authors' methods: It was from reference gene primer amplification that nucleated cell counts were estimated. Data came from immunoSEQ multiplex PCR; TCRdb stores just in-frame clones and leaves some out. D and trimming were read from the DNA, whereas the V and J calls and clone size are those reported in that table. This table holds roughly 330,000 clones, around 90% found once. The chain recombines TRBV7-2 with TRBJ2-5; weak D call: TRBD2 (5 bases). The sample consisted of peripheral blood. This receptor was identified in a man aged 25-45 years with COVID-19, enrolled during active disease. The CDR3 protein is CASSEGLDRETQYF. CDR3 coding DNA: TGTGCCAGCAGCGAGGGCCTGGATAGGGAGACCCAGTACTTC.